The T cell receptor (beta chain) under discussion was sequenced for a study of T cell changes during pregnancy in multiple sclerosis. Only in-frame clones appear in the TCRdb table, and some are missing; sequencing was by immunoSEQ multiplex PCR. The sample contains 90,000 to 120,000 clones, roughly 93% of which appear only once. Germline loops: CDR1 SGHAT, CDR2 FQNNGV. The V end lost 0 bases, the J end lost 2 bases, and 11 bases lay between the germline ends. The length of the CDR3 is 15 residues. The receptor was derived from a female donor with multiple sclerosis, enrolled in a pregnancy study. The V and J genes are TRBV11-2 and TRBJ2-7, with TRBD1 as a possible D gene (6 bases). The sample in question was peripheral blood, obtained before pregnancy. The CDR3 reads CASSLDFGGPYEQYF. The DNA for the CDR3 is TGTGCCAGCAGCTTAGATTTTGGGGGCCCCTACGAGCAGTACTTC.